This T cell receptor beta chain originates from a study of T cell clonality in common variable immunodeficiency. Profiled with immunoSEQ multiplex PCR; TCRdb holds only in-frame clones, not every one. The table lists tens of thousands of clones, with no singletons. This clone was recorded many times. The read comes to an end 3 residues before the CDR3 does, leaving the germline J gene to fill in the end. With V trimmed by 8 bases and J by 4 bases, 4 bases remained unmatched. This CDR3 contains 12 residues. Per the germline V gene, CDR1 is SEHNR and CDR2 is FQNEAQ (reference sequence). This sequence originates from a person aged 18 to 75 in good health. Specimen: peripheral blood mononuclear cells. The gene calls are TRBV7-9 and TRBJ1-1; 7 nucleotides line up with TRBD1. CDR3 DNA (partial): TGTGCCAGCGCCCAGGGGGTCACTGAA. Its protein product is CASAQGVTE. The CDR3 in its entirety is CASAQGVTEAFF.